Below, 5 T cell receptor beta chains from the same sample are listed, as sequenced in a study of T cell repertoires in cytomegalovirus infection. TCRdb re-called the reads with MiXCR, one entry per CDR3 protein. Among almost 550,000 distinct CDR3 sequences listed, approximately 15% were seen once. The sequenced material came from CD8+ T cells from PBMCs. These receptors were taken from a human donor in good health (CMV status not recorded). Some clones in this sample may be carry-over from other donors' samples.

The V gene is TRBV4-1, the J gene TRBJ2-6; no clear D. Looked up from germline, CDR1 is MGHRA and CDR2 is YSYEKL. V shed 1 base and J shed 2 bases, with 9 bases lying between them. This CDR3 spans 16 amino acids. Written as DNA, the CDR3 is TGCGCCAGCAGCCAAGTAACAGTAGCTGGGGCCAACGTCCTGACTTTC. Translating gives CASSQVTVAGANVLTF.

As to this clonotype: A junction end diverges from the germline sequence, so it may reflect a read error. J is TRBJ2-2 and V is TRBV6-5; 7 bases are a match to TRBD1. This CDR3 is 14 amino acids long. Germline V gene data show CDR1 as MNHEY and CDR2 as SVGAGI. This CDR3 reads CARSYGTAQGELFF. CDR3 sequence (DNA): TGTGCCCGCAGTTACGGGACAGCTCAAGGGGAGCTGTTTTTT.

CDR3 nucleotides: TGTGCCAGCAGCCTATATTTTTGGAACACCATATATTTT. The encoded protein is CASSLYFWNTIYF. The chain combines TRBV27 with TRBJ1-3; D gene uncertain. The germline V gene has CDR1 MNHEY and CDR2 SMNVEV (reference sequence). V was trimmed by 6 bases and J by 7 bases, leaving 13 bases between them. CDR3 length equals 13 residues.

This clonotype has a count of ten or more. The rearrangement joins TRBV10-3 to TRBJ2-5; D not resolved. The germline V gene has CDR1 ENHRY and CDR2 SYGVKD. Deletions cut 2 bases from V and 5 bases from J, with 12 bases between. CDR3 length: 14 residues. The CDR3 nucleotides read TGTGCCATCAGTGAGGAGTCGGCGGCGGAGACCCAGTACTTC. Translated: CAISEESAAETQYF.

This chain links TRBV6-5 with TRBJ2-7, with D possibly being TRBD2 (6 bases). Germline V lookup: CDR1 MNHEY, CDR2 SVGAGI. Trimming took 5 bases from V and 4 from J, leaving 12 bases between them. This CDR3 comprises 13 residues. CDR3 loop: CASSRRGLYEQYF. Here the CDR3 DNA reads TGTGCCAGCAGTAGGAGGGGATTGTACGAGCAGTACTTC.